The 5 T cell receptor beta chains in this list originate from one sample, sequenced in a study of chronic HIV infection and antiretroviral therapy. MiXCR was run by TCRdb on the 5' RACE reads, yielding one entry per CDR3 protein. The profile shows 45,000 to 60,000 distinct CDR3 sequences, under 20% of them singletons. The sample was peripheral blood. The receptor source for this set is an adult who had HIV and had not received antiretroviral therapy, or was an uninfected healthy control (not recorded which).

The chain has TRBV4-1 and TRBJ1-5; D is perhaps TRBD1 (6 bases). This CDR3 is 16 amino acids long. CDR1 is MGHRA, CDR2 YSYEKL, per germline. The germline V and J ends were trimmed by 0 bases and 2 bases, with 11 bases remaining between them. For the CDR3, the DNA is TGCGCCAGCAGCCAAGATGCCGGGGGCGGCAATCAGCCCCAGCATTTT. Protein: CASSQDAGGGNQPQHF.

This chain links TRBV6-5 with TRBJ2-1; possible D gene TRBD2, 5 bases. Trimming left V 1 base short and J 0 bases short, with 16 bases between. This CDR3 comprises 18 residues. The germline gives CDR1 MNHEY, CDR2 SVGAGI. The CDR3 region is CASSYYGRGAASYNEQFF. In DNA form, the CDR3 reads TGTGCCAGCAGTTACTATGGTCGCGGAGCGGCCTCCTACAATGAGCAGTTCTTC.

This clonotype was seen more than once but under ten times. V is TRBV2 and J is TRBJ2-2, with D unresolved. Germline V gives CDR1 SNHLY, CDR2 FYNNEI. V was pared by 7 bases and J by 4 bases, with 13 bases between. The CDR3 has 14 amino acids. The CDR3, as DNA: TGTGCCAGCAATATGGGTTTACGCACCGGGGAGCTGTTTTTT. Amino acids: CASNMGLRTGELFF.

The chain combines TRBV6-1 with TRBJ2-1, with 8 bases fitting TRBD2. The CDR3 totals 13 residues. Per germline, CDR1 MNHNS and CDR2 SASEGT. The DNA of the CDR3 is TGTGCGACTCTGCGGGAGGCCTACAATGAGCAGTTCTTC. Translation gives CATLREAYNEQFF.

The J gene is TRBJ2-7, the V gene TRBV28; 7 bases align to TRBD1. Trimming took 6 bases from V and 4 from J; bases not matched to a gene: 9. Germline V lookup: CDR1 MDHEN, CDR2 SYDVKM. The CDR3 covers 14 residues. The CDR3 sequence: CASRRGQPPYEQYF. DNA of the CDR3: TGTGCCAGCAGGAGGGGACAGCCCCCTTACGAGCAGTACTTC.